This paragraph reports one TCR beta chain. The sample is drawn from a study of blood T cell repertoires in COVID-19. Under the authors' procedure: Nucleated cell number was recorded as an estimate derived from reference gene primer amplification. Profiled with immunoSEQ multiplex PCR; TCRdb holds only in-frame clones, not every one. V, J and clone size were drawn from that table, and D and trimming were deduced from the DNA. The table has around 230,000 clones, about nine tenths seen once. The germline V gene encodes CDR1 SGDLS and CDR2 YYNGEE. CDR3 length: 12 amino acids. Trimming removed 3 bases at V and 5 bases at J, with 7 bases between. Enrolled during active infection, Seattle patients were then followed longitudinally.

The specimen sequenced was peripheral blood. This clonotype was sampled from a man aged 50-60 years with COVID-19, enrolled during active disease. The chain uses TRBV9 and TRBJ2-3; tentative D call: TRBD2 (5 bases). CDR3 residues: CASSGEGDTQYF. CDR3 bases: TGTGCCAGCAGCGGCGAGGGAGATACGCAGTATTTT.